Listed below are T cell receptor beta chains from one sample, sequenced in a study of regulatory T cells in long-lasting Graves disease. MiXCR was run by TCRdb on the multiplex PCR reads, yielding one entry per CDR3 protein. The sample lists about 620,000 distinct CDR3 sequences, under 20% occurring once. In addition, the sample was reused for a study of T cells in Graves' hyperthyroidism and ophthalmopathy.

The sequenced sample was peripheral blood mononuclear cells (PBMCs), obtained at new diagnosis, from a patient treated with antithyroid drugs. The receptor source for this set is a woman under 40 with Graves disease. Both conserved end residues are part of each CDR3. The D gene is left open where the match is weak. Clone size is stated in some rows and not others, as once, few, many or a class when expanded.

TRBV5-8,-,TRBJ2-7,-,TGTGCCAGCAGCGACCGGACGGTTACCTACGAGCAGTACTTC,CASSDRTVTYEQYF
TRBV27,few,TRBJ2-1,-,TGTGCCAGCAGGGTTTCCGATTACAATGAGCAGTTCTTC,CASRVSDYNEQFF
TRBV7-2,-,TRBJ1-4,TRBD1,TGTGCCAGCAGCTTTGACAGGGGACAACTGTTTTTT,CASSFDRGQLFF
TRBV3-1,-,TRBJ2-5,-,TGTGCCAGCAGCCAAGAAGGGATGGGCCGGACCCAGTACTTC,CASSQEGMGRTQYF
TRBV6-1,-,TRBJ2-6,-,TGTGCCAGCAGTGAATTTCCCATGGTCTCTGGGGCCAACGTCCTGACTTTC,CASSEFPMVSGANVLTF
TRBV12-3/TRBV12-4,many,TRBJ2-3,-,TGTGCCAGCAGTGTGGACTACCACACCACAGATACGCAGTATTTT,CASSVDYHTTDTQYF
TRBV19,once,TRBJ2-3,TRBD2,TGTGCCACTAACCCCGGGAGGGTCCCAGATACGCAGTATTTT,CATNPGRVPDTQYF
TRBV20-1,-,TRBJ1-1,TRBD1,TGCAGTGCTCGTCGACAGGGCGCTGAAGCTTTCTTT,CSARRQGAEAFF
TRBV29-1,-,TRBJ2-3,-,TGCAGCGTTGATGCGGGATCTAGCACAGATACGCAGTATTTT,CSVDAGSSTDTQYF
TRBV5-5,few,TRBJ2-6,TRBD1,TGTGCCAGCAAAGGGACAGGGCTCTCTGGGGCCAACGTCCTGACTTTC,CASKGTGLSGANVLTF
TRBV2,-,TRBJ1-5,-,TGTGCCAGCATATTGGAACTCAATCAGCCCCAGCATTTT,CASILELNQPQHF
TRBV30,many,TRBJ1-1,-,TGTGCCTGGACAGCGATCCTTGAAGCTTTCTTT,CAWTAILEAFF
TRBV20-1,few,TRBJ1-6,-,TGCAGTGCTAGAGGGTACGGCCTCGGAAATTCACCCCTCCACTTT,CSARGYGLGNSPLHF
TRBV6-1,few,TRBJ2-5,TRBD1,TGTGCCAGCAAGGAAGGGGGCCCTGTTGAGACCCAGTACTTC,CASKEGGPVETQYF
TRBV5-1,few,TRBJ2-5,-,TGCGCCAGCAGCTTGGAACGATTCGAGGAGACCCAGTACTTC,CASSLERFEETQYF
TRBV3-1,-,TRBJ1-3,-,TGTGCCAGCAGCCAGCCCCCCCCGGGAAACACCATATATTTT,CASSQPPPGNTIYF
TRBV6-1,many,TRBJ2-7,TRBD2,TGTGCCGCGTGCGGGACTAGCGGATGCTACGAGCAGTACTTC,CAACGTSGCYEQYF
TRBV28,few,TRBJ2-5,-,TGTGCCAGCCCCCCCGGGGCAGGGGAGAACCAAGAGACCCAGTACTTC,CASPPGAGENQETQYF
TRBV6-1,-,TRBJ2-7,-,TGTGCCAGCAGGAAGGCGGGGTTGGTCTCCTACGAGCAGTACTTC,CASRKAGLVSYEQYF
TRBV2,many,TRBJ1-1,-,TGTGCCAGCACCGGGGGTGGGACTGAAGCTTTCTTT,CASTGGGTEAFF
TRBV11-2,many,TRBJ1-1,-,TGTGCCAGCAGCCAAGGGTACAGAGTGAACACTGAAGCTTTCTTT,CASSQGYRVNTEAFF
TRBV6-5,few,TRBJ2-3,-,TGTGCCAGCAGTTCCACCACTCCGGAGCAGTATTTT,CASSSTTPEQYF
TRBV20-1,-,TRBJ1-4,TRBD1,TGCAGTGCTAGGGGAGGGGGCGCGGAAAAACTGTTTTTT,CSARGGGAEKLFF
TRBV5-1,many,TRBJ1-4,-,TGCGCCAGCAGCGAGTACCGGAGACGCGATGAAAAACTGTTTTTT,CASSEYRRRDEKLFF
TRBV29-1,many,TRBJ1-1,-,TGCAGCGTTGGCCCATACCACGGCGCTTTCTTT,CSVGPYHGAFF
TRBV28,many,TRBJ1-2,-,TGTGCCAGCAGTTTATTGCAGGGGTATGGCTACACCTTC,CASSLLQGYGYTF
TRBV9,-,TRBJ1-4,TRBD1,TGTGCCAGCAGCGTCTCCGGGACAGGGGGCGGGAATGAAAAACTGTTTTTT,CASSVSGTGGGNEKLFF
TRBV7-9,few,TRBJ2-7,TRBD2,TGTGCCAGCAGGGGAAGCGGGAGGGCCTACGAGCAGTACTTC,CASRGSGRAYEQYF
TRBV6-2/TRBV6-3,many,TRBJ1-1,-,TGTGCCAGCAGTTACTCTTACAGGAACACTGAAGCTTTCTTT,CASSYSYRNTEAFF
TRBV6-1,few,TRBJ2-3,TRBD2,TGTGCCAGCAGAGGGAGCGGGAGAGGCACAGATACGCAGTATTTT,CASRGSGRGTDTQYF
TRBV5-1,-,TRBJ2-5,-,TGCGCCAGCAGCTTGGGGGCAGTTAAAGAGACCCAGTACTTC,CASSLGAVKETQYF
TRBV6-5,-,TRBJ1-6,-,TGTGCCAGCAGTTTTACTGCGTATAATTCACCCCTCCACTTT,CASSFTAYNSPLHF
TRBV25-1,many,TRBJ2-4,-,TGTGCCAGCAGTGACACCCTAGAATACATTCAGTACTTC,CASSDTLEYIQYF
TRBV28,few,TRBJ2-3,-,TGTGCCAGCAGTCCACTCGAGGGCACAGATACGCAGTATTTT,CASSPLEGTDTQYF
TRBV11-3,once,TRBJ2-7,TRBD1,TGTGCCAGCAGCTTGTATAGGACAGGGAACCCCTACGAGCAGTACTTC,CASSLYRTGNPYEQYF